What follows are 14 T cell receptor beta chains derived from one specimen sequenced in a study of shared clonotypes between healthy human individuals (dated by TCRdb to 2020 to 2021). The method was the immunoSEQ multiplex PCR assay. TCRdb took this table from immuneACCESS and kept in-frame rearrangements with V and J called. Such tables lack part of the clones; where checked against another copy, unresolved V genes explain under half of the gap, and the rest is unexplained. Counted in this sample were some 1.1 million clones; about 80% of them appeared once. 0.89% of the sample lies in the top ten. Material: memory CD4+ T cells from PBMCs. The intended sense of this specimen's cell subset or site label: CD45RA-negative fraction. The receptors derive from a man aged 18 to 29 in good health. Some clones in this sample may be carry-over from other donors' samples.

The sample holds a few counts of this clone. This rearrangement joins TRBV10-3 to TRBJ1-5; 8 bases are a match to TRBD1. This CDR3 is built from 15 residues. Germline lookup yields CDR1 ENHRY and CDR2 SYGVKD. The ends lost 6 bases at V and 6 bases at J; junction bases unmatched: 10. For the CDR3, the DNA is TGTGCCATCAGCCAGACAGGGGACCCTAGTCAGCCCCAGCATTTT. This sequence encodes CAISQTGDPSQPQHF.

The chain employs TRBV28 and TRBJ1-1, with D uncertain. CDR3 length equals 15 residues. Deletions cut 5 bases from V and 0 bases from J, with 13 bases between. Germline-derived CDR1 and CDR2 are MDHEN and SYDVKM. DNA of the CDR3: TGTGCCAGCAGTGCCTATGTGGGGATGAACACTGAAGCTTTCTTT. Translated: CASSAYVGMNTEAFF.

The gene calls are TRBV6-5 and TRBJ2-4; D may be TRBD2 (5 bases). The CDR3 runs to 15 residues. V lost 6 bases to trimming and J lost 0 bases, with 12 bases between them. CDR1 MNHEY and CDR2 SVGAGI come from the germline V gene. The CDR3 nucleotides are TGTGCCAGCAGCCGGAGCGGAATAGCCAAAAACATTCAGTACTTC. Amino acid sequence: CASSRSGIAKNIQYF.

The rearrangement links TRBV6-6 to TRBJ1-4; 9 bases fit TRBD1. The CDR3 consists of 15 residues. CDR1 and CDR2 from the germline V gene are MNHNY and SVGAGI (reference sequence). The V segment lost 5 bases and the J segment 7 bases; nucleotides outside the gene matches: 8. The CDR3 DNA follows: TGTGCCAGCAGTAGAAACAGGGGGCGAGGTGAAAAACTGTTTTTT. Its protein product is CASSRNRGRGEKLFF.

This chain uses TRBV9 with TRBJ1-3; D remains unclear. V was pared by 0 bases and J by 4 bases, with 17 bases between. The CDR3 runs 17 residues. The germline CDR1 and CDR2 sequences are SGDLS and YYNGEE. The CDR3 reads CASSVAPAGPGGNTIYF. CDR3 coding DNA: TGTGCCAGCAGCGTAGCCCCCGCAGGCCCCGGAGGAAACACCATATATTTT.

In regard to this clone: Other DNA sequences in this specimen translate into the identical CDR3. The genes are TRBV11-2 and TRBJ1-1; D is ambiguous. V lost 1 base and J 2 bases, leaving 5 bases between the germline ends. This CDR3 is built from 13 residues. Looked up from germline, CDR1 is SGHAT and CDR2 is FQNNGV. This CDR3 reads CASSLGLNTEAFF. DNA for the CDR3: TGTGCCAGCAGCTTAGGGTTAAACACTGAAGCTTTCTTT.

This clone was seen a handful of times. The same CDR3 also results from other DNA sequences found in this sample. This chain links TRBV10-3 with TRBJ1-4, with D possibly being TRBD1 (5 bases). The ends were cut back, 9 bases at V and 8 bases at J, with 16 bases in the middle. CDR1 and CDR2 (germline): ENHRY, SYGVKD. The CDR3 spans 13 residues. DNA of the CDR3: TGTGCCATTTCGAGGGGAGGGAACGAAAAACTGTTTTTT. Translating it yields CAISRGGNEKLFF.

The J gene is TRBJ1-4, the V gene TRBV7-8; D unresolved. Germline V gene data show CDR1 as SGHVS and CDR2 as FQNEAQ. There are 12 residues in the CDR3. Trimming took 7 bases from V and 12 from J, leaving 15 bases between them. CDR3 sequence reads: CASTQGVAELFF. The DNA for the CDR3 is TGTGCCAGCACCCAAGGAGTTGCGGAACTGTTTTTT. The full variable domain, completed using reference TRBV7-8 and TRBJ1-4, is GAGVSQSPRYKVAKRGQDVALRCDPISGHVSLFWYQQALGQGPEFLTYFQNEAQLDKSGLPSDRFFAERPEGSVSTLKIQRTQQEDSAVYLCASTQGVAELFFGSGTQLSVL.

This chain links TRBV10-3 with TRBJ2-7; D is possibly TRBD2 (7 bases). This CDR3 has 13 amino acids. Germline assignment: CDR1 ENHRY and CDR2 SYGVKD. Between the trimmed V and J ends, which lost 0 bases and 6 bases, there was a span of 9 bases. CDR3 nucleotides: TGTGCCATCAGTGAGTCAGGGGGGGGCGAGCAGTACTTC. It codes for CAISESGGGEQYF.

V is TRBV6-1 and J is TRBJ2-1; 9 bases match TRBD2. Germline loops: CDR1 MNHNS, CDR2 SASEGT. The CDR3 length is 13 residues. The ends lost 6 bases at V and 9 bases at J; junction bases unmatched: 6. This CDR3 is CASRVAGEGEQFF. The DNA of the CDR3 is TGTGCCAGCAGGGTAGCGGGGGAGGGTGAGCAGTTCTTC.

The chain recombines TRBV7-8 with TRBJ2-3, with 9 bases identical to TRBD2. After removal of 1 base from V and 2 bases from J, the junction contained 4 bases not matched to a gene. Per germline, CDR1 SGHVS and CDR2 FQNEAQ. The CDR3 is made up of 16 amino acids. The CDR3 spells CASSLGTSEFTDTQYF. The CDR3 coding sequence is TGTGCCAGCAGCTTAGGGACTAGCGAGTTCACAGATACGCAGTATTTT.

This clone has ten or more counts. Sequence at one end of the junction differs from germline and may be a read error. The rearrangement joins TRBV5-4 to TRBJ2-7; possibly TRBD2 for D (7 bases). Germline V lookup: CDR1 SGHNT, CDR2 YYREEE (reference sequence). The CDR3 has 11 residues. The CDR3 is CASSSRGGRAF. DNA of the CDR3: TGTGCCAGCAGCTCGAGGGGGGGGCGAGCCTTC.

This chain uses TRBV7-8 with TRBJ2-3; D call uncertain. This CDR3 has 12 amino acids. The V end lost 5 bases, the J end lost 1 base, and 4 bases lay between the germline ends. Per the germline V gene, CDR1 is SGHVS and CDR2 is FQNEAQ. For the CDR3, the DNA is TGTGCCAGCAGCATGCGCACAGATACGCAGTATTTT. Protein sequence: CASSMRTDTQYF.

The rearrangement uses TRBV27 and TRBJ2-7; D perhaps matches TRBD1 (5 bases). Germline V gives CDR1 MNHEY, CDR2 SMNVEV (reference sequence). The CDR3 has 15 residues. Trimming removed 2 bases at V and 2 bases at J, with 13 bases between. The CDR3 DNA sequence: TGTGCCAGCAGTTTAACAAGGGGTCGGGCCTACGAGCAGTACTTC. Translation: CASSLTRGRAYEQYF.